This TCR beta chain derives from a study of blood T cell repertoires in COVID-19. Study-level background: The United States, Italy and Spain provided the acute and convalescent COVID-19 samples. The cDNA or gDNA used as material had been derived from T cells, B-cell-depleted T cells, or PBMCs.

In the original analysis: From reference gene primer amplification, estimates of nucleated cell counts were derived. Produced via immunoSEQ multiplex PCR; TCRdb's table is partial and in-frame only. That table gives V, J and clone size, and the DNA gave D and trimming. The table includes fewer than 300,000 clones, 91% detected once. The CDR3 sequence is 13 residues long. The V gene's germline CDR1 is MDHEN and CDR2 SYDVKM. Trimming removed 6 bases from V and 0 bases from J, with 8 bases in between. This clone was seen only a few times. The sample has other DNA sequences that encode this CDR3 too. Seattle patients were enrolled during active infection and followed longitudinally.

The clonotype originates from a person aged 18-35 years with COVID-19, enrolled during active disease. The sequenced sample consisted of peripheral blood. V usage is TRBV28 and J usage is TRBJ1-1; D gene uncertain. The chain's CDR3 is CASSSGMNTEAFF. In DNA, the CDR3 is TGTGCCAGCAGCAGCGGCATGAACACTGAAGCTTTCTTT.